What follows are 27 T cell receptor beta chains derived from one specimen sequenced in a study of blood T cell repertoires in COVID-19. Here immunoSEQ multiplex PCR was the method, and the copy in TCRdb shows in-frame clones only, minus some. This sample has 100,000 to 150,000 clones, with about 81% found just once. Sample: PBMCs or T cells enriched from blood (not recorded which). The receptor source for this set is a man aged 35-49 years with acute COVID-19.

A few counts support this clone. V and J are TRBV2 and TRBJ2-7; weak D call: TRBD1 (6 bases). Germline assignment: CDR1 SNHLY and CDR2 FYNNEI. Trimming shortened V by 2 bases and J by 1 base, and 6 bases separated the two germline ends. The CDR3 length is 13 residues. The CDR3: CASSEQGSYEQYF. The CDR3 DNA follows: TGTGCCAGCAGTGAACAGGGGTCCTACGAGCAGTACTTC.

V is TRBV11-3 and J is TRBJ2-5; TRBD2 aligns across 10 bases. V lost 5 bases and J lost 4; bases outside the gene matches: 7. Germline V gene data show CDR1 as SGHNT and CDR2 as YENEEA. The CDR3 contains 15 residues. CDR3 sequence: CASSPGLAVPETQYF. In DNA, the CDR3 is TGTGCCAGCAGCCCCGGACTAGCGGTACCAGAGACCCAGTACTTC.

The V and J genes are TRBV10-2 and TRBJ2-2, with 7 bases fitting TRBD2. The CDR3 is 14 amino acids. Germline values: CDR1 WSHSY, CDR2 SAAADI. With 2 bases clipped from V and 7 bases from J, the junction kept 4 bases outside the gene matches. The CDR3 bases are TGCGCCAGCAGTGAGCCGGCGGGGGACGGGGAGCTGTTTTTT. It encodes CASSEPAGDGELFF.

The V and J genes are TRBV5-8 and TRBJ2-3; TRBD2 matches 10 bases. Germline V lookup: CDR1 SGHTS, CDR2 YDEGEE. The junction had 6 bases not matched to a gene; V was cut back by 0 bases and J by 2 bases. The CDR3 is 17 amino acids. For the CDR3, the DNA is TGTGCCAGCAGCTTGGAGCTAGCGGGGGCCCACACAGATACGCAGTATTTT. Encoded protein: CASSLELAGAHTDTQYF.

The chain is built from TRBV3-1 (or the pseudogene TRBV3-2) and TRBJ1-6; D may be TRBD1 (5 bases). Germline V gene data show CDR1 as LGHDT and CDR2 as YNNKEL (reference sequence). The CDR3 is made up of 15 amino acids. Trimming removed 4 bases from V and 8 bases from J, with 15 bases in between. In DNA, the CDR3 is TGTGCCAGCAGCCCACGGGGGGAGTATTATTCACCCCTCCACTTT. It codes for CASSPRGEYYSPLHF.

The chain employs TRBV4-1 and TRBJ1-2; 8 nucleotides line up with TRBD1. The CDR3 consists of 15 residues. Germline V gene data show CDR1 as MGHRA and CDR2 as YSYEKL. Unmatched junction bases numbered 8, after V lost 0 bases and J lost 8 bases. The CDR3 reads CASSQDLDRGRGYTF. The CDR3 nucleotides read TGCGCCAGCAGCCAAGATCTCGACAGGGGAAGGGGCTACACCTTC.

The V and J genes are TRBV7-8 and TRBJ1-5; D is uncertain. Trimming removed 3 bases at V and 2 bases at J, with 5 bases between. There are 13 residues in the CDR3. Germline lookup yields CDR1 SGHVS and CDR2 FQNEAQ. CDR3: CASSFGGNQPQHF. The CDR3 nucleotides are TGTGCCAGCAGCTTCGGGGGCAATCAGCCCCAGCATTTT.

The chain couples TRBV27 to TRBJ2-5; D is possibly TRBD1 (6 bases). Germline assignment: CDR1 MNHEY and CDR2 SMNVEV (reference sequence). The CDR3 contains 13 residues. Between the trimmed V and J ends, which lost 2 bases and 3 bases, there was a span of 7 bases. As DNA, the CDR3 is TGTGCCAGCAGTTTAAACAGGGAAGAGACCCAGTACTTC. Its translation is CASSLNREETQYF.

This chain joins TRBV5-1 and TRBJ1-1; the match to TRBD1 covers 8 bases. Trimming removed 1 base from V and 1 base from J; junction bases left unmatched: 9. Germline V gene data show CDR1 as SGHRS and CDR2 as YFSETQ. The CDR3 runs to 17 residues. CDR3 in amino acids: CASSLRDRSSQNTEAFF. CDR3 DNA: TGCGCCAGCAGCTTGAGGGACAGGTCATCGCAGAACACTGAAGCTTTCTTT.

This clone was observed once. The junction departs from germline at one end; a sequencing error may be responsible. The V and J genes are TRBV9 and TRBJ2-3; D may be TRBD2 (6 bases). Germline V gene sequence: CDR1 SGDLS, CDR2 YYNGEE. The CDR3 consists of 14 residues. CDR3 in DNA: TGTGCCAGCAGCGTAACCACTAGCACGGATACGCAGTATTTT. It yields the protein CASSVTTSTDTQYF.

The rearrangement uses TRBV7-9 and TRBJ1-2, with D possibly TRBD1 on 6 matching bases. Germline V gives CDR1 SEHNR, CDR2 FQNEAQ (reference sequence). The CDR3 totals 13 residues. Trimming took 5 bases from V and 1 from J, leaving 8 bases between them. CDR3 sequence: CASSPDSNYGYTF. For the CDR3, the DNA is TGTGCCAGCAGCCCGGACAGTAACTATGGCTACACCTTC.

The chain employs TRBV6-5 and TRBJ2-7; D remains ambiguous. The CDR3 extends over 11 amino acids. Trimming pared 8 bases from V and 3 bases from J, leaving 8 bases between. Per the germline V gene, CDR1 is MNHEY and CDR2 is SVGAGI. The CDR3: CASQVGYEQYF. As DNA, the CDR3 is TGTGCCAGCCAGGTGGGCTACGAGCAGTACTTC.

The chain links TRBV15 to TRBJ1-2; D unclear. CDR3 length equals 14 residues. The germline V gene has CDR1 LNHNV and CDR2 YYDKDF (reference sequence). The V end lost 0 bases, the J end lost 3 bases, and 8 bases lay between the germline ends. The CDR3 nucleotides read TGTGCCACCAGCAGAGACCCCGGGGACTATGGCTACACCTTC. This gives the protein CATSRDPGDYGYTF.

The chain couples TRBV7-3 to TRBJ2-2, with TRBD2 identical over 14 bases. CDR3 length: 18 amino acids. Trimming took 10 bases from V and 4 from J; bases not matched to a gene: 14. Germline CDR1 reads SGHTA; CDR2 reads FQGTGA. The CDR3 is CATPGLAGESRSTGELFF. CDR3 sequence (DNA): TGTGCCACACCGGGACTAGCGGGAGAAAGCAGGAGCACCGGGGAGCTGTTTTTT.

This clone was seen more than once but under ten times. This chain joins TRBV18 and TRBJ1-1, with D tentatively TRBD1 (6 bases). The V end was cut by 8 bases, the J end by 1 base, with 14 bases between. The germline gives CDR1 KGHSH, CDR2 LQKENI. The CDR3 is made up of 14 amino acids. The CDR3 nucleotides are TGTGCCAGCATTTCAGGGGTGGAGAACACTGAAGCTTTCTTT. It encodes CASISGVENTEAFF.

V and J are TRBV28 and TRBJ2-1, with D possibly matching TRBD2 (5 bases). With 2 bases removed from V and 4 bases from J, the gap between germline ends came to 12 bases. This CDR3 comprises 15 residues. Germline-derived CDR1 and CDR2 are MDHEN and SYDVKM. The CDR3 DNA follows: TGTGCCAGCAGTTTAGCTAGCAGCCTATACAATGAGCAGTTCTTC. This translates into CASSLASSLYNEQFF.

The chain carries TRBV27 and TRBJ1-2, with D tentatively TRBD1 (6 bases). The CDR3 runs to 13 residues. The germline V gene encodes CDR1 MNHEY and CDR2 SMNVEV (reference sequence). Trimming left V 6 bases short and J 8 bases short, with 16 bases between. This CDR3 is CASRFHTGFGYTF. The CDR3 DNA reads TGTGCCAGCAGGTTCCACACAGGGTTCGGCTACACCTTC.

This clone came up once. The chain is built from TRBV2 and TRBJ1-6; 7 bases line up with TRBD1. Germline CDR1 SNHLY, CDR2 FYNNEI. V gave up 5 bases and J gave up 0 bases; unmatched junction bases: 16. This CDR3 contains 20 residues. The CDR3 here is CASSWGYRGNISSYNSPLHF. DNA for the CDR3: TGTGCCAGCAGTTGGGGGTACAGGGGAAATATAAGCTCCTATAATTCACCCCTCCACTTT. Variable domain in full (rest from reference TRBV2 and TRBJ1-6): EPEVTQTPSHQVTQMGQEVILRCVPISNHLYFYWYRQILGQKVEFLVSFYNNEISEKSEIFDDQFSVERPDGSNFTLKIRSTKLEDSAMYFCASSWGYRGNISSYNSPLHFGNGTRLTVT.

CDR3 in amino acids: CASSPRWEATYDNEQFF. The CDR3 nucleotides are TGTGCCAGCAGCCCTCGCTGGGAGGCAACTTATGACAATGAGCAGTTCTTC. This chain links TRBV3-1 (or the pseudogene TRBV3-2) with TRBJ2-1; possibly TRBD2 for D (6 bases). The CDR3 spans 17 residues. Trimming left V 4 bases short and J 5 bases short, with 21 bases between. CDR1 LGHDT and CDR2 YNNKEL come from the germline V gene (reference sequence).

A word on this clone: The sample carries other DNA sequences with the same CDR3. The CDR3 sequence: CASSLRENTEAFF. For the CDR3, the DNA is TGTGCCAGCAGCTTGAGGGAGAACACTGAAGCTTTCTTT. This chain links TRBV11-2 with TRBJ1-1; D gene ambiguous. The CDR3 spans 13 residues. CDR1 and CDR2 (germline): SGHAT, FQNNGV. Trimming took 3 bases from V and 1 from J, leaving 6 bases between them.

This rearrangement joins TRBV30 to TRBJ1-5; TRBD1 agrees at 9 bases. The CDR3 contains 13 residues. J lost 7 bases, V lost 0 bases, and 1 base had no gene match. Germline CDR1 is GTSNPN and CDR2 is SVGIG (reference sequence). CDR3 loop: CAWSVTGGQPQHF. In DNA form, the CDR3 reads TGTGCCTGGAGTGTAACAGGGGGCCAGCCCCAGCATTTT.

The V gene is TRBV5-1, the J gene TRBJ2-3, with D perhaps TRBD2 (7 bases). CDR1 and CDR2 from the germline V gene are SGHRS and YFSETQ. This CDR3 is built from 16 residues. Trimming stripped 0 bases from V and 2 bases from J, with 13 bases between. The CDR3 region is CASSLAVGGPTDTQYF. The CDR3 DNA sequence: TGCGCCAGCAGCTTGGCCGTCGGGGGGCCCACAGATACGCAGTATTTT.

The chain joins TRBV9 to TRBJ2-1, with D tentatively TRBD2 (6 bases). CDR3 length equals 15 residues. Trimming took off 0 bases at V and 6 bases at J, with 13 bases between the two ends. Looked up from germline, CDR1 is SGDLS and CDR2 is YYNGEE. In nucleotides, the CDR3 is TGTGCCAGCAGCGTAGGACTAGAGGCATTCAATGAGCAGTTCTTC. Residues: CASSVGLEAFNEQFF.

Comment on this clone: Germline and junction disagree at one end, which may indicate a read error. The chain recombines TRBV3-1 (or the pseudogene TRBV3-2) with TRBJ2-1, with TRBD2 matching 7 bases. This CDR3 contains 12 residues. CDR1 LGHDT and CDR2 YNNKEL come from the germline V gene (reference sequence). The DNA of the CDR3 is TGTGCCAGCAGACAAGGGGAGGGTGAGCAGTTCTTC. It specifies CASRQGEGEQFF.

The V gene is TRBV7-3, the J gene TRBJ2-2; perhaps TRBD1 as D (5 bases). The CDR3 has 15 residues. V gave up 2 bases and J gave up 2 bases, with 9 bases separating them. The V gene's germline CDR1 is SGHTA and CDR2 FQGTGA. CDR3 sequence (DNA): TGTGCCAGCAGCTTACAGGGCGGAAACACCGGGGAGCTGTTTTTT. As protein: CASSLQGGNTGELFF.

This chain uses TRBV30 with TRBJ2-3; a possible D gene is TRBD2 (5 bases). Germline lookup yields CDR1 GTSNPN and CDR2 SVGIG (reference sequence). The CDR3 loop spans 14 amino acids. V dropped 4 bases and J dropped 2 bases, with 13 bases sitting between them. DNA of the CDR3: TGTGCCTGGATCGAGGGTCCTCTCACAGATACGCAGTATTTT. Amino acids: CAWIEGPLTDTQYF.

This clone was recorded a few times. The CDR3 DNA reads as TGTGCCAGCAGTTTAGGGGACAGTATTTACAATGAGCAGTTCTTC. This translates into CASSLGDSIYNEQFF. This chain connects TRBV28 to TRBJ2-1; 7 bases agree with TRBD1. Looked up from germline, CDR1 is MDHEN and CDR2 is SYDVKM. The CDR3 is made up of 15 amino acids. The V segment lost 2 bases and the J segment 4 bases; nucleotides outside the gene matches: 5.